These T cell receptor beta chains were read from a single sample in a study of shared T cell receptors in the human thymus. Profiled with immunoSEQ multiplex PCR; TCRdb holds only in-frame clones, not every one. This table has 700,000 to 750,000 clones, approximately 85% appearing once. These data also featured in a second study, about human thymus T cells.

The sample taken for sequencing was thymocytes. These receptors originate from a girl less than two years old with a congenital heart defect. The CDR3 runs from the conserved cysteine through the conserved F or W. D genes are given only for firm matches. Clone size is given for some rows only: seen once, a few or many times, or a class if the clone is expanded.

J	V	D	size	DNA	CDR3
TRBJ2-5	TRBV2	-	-	TGTGCCAGCAGTGAAGCCTTCCGCGGGGACCAAGAGACCCAGTACTTC	CASSEAFRGDQETQYF
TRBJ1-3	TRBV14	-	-	TGTGCCAGCAGCCAAAAAGGGGTAAATTTCCTCTCTGGAAACACCATATATTTT	CASSQKGVNFLSGNTIYF
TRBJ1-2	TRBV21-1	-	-	TGTGCCAGCAGCAAAGTTAGGAGAAATGGATATAGGGGCTACACCTTC	CASSKVRRNGYRGYTF
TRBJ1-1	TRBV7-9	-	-	TGTGCCAGCAGCTCAGGGTCACCAACTGAAGCTTTCTTT	CASSSGSPTEAFF
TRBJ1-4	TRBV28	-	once	TGTGCCAGCAGTTTTGGTTCCAAGAGGGCAACTAATGAAAAACTGTTTTTT	CASSFGSKRATNEKLFF
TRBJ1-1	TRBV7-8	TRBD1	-	TGTGCCAGCAGCTTAGGCACCGGGACAGGGCACACTGAAGCTTTCTTT	CASSLGTGTGHTEAFF
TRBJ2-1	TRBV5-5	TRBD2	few	TGTGCCAGCAGCCCAGCGGGGGGCCTGGATGAGCAGTTCTTC	CASSPAGGLDEQFF
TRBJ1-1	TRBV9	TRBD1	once	TGTGCCAGCAGCGCCGTGGACAGGGACACTGAAGCTTTCTTT	CASSAVDRDTEAFF
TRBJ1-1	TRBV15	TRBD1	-	TGTGCCACCAGCGAGACAGGGTTTACGGGGGACACTGAAGCTTTCTTT	CATSETGFTGDTEAFF
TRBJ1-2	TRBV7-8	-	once	TGTGCCAGCAGCCCCCCGAGTGGGGGGGGCTACACCTTC	CASSPPSGGGYTF
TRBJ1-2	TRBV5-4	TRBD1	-	TGTGCCAGCTCATTACCCGGGACAGAGGTTTATGGCTACACCTTC	CASSLPGTEVYGYTF
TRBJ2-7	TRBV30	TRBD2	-	TGTGCCTGGGATGGAATTCCCGGGACTAGCGGGGGTTACGAGCAGTACTTC	CAWDGIPGTSGGYEQYF
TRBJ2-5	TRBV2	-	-	TGTGCCAGCAGTGAGGGATCAGGGTTAGAGACCCAGTACTTC	CASSEGSGLETQYF
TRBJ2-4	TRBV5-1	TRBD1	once	TGCGCCAGCAGCCTACGGACAGGGGAGGCCAAAAACATTCAGTACTTC	CASSLRTGEAKNIQYF
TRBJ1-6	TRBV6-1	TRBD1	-	TGTGCCAGCAGTGAGACAGGGTATCGTTCACCCCTCCACTTT	CASSETGYRSPLHF
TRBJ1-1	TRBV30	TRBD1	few	TGTGCCTGGAGTGTACAAGTTTGGACAGGGAGGAAAACTGAAGCTTTCTTT	CAWSVQVWTGRKTEAFF
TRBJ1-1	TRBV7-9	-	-	TGTGCCAGCAGCTTAAACAGGGACACTGAAGCTTTCTTT	CASSLNRDTEAFF
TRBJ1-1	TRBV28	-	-	TGTGCCAGCAGTTTTGTGGTAACTAACACTGAAGCTTTCTTT	CASSFVVTNTEAFF
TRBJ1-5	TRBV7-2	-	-	TGTGCCAGCAGCGCACAGACAGTTTCCAATCAGCCCCAGCATTTT	CASSAQTVSNQPQHF
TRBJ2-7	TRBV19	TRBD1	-	TGTGCCAGTAGTTTTCGGCCACACAGGGGGCCTACCTCCTACGAGCAGTACTTC	CASSFRPHRGPTSYEQYF
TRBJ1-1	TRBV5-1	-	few	TGCGCCAGCAGCTTGGCAGGGTTCGAGAACACTGAAGCTTTCTTT	CASSLAGFENTEAFF
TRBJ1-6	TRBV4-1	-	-	TGCGCCAGCAGCCAAGGGGGGGCGGGGGAGGTTTTCACGAAATCACCCCTCCACTTT	CASSQGGAGEVFTKSPLHF
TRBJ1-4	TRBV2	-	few	TGTGCCAGCAGTAAAAGACCGGGGGGAATATCAACTAATGAAAAACTGTTTTTT	CASSKRPGGISTNEKLFF
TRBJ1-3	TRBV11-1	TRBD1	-	TGTGCCAGCAGCTTAGCGGAGACAGGGGGCTCTGGAAACACCATATATTTT	CASSLAETGGSGNTIYF
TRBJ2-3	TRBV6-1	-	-	TGTGCCAGCAGTGAATTCCCAACAGGAGATTCCACAGATACGCAGTATTTT	CASSEFPTGDSTDTQYF
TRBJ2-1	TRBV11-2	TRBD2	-	TGTGCCAGCAGCCCCATCCCGGGACTAGCGGGGGACAATGAGCAGTTCTTC	CASSPIPGLAGDNEQFF
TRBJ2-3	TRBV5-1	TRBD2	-	TGCGCCAGCAGCTTCGTCCCATTCACAAGCGGGGGGTCCAGCACAGATACGCAGTATTTT	CASSFVPFTSGGSSTDTQYF
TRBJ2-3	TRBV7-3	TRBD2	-	TGTGCCAGCAGCTTAAACGGATTAGCTAGCGGGGACACAGATACGCAGTATTTT	CASSLNGLASGDTDTQYF
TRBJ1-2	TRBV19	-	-	TGTGCCAGTAGTATGGGGGGACTGTCCTATGGCTACACCTTC	CASSMGGLSYGYTF
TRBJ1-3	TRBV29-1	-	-	TGCAGCGTTGAAGATCTTGGAGACTCCGGGGGGGTAAACTCTGGAAACACCATATATTTT	CSVEDLGDSGGVNSGNTIYF
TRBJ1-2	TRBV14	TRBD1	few	TGTGCCAGCAGCCAAGCTCAGGCAGGGGGCTTGGGCTACACCTTC	CASSQAQAGGLGYTF
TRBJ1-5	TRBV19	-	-	TGTGCCAGTAGTATAGATCTTATCAAGCCCCCGACGGGACACGCTTTTAATCAGCCCCAGCATTTT	CASSIDLIKPPTGHAFNQPQHF
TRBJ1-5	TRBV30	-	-	TGTGCCTGGATAGGACCGGACAGACAGCCCCAGCATTTT	CAWIGPDRQPQHF
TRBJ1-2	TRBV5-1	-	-	TGCGCCAGCAGCTTGGAGCTGGGGGGGCCAGACTATGGCTACACCTTC	CASSLELGGPDYGYTF
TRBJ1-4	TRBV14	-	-	TGTGCCAGCAGCCACCGGGACACCTACGCGGATGAAAAACTGTTTTTT	CASSHRDTYADEKLFF
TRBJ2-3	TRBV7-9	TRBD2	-	TGTGCCAGCAGCATACTACCTCGAGGGCGGGGGGACACAGATACGCAGTATTTT	CASSILPRGRGDTDTQYF
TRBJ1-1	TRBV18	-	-	TGTGCCAGCTCACCACTCTCAGACACCTCCGAAGCTTTCTTT	CASSPLSDTSEAFF
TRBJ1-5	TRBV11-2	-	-	TGTGCCAGCAGCTTGCGAGGCGACAGACGCAATCAGCCCCAGCATTTT	CASSLRGDRRNQPQHF
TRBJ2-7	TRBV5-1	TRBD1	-	TGCGCCAGCAGCCACCAGACAGGGAAAAGTTACGAGCAGTACTTC	CASSHQTGKSYEQYF
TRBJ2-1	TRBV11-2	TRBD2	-	TGTGCCAGCAGCCTACTAGCGGGGGGGCCCTATGAGCAGTTCTTC	CASSLLAGGPYEQFF
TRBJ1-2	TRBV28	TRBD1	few	TGTGCCAGCAGTTTACCGACAGGGGGCAATGGCTACACCTTC	CASSLPTGGNGYTF
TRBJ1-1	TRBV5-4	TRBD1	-	TGTGCCAGCAGCTTGGGGGTAGGTGGGACAGGGGTGACTGAAGCTTTCTTT	CASSLGVGGTGVTEAFF
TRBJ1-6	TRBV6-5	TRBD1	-	TGTGCCAGCAGTTACAGGGGACAGTACTCACCCCTCCACTTT	CASSYRGQYSPLHF
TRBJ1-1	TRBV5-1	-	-	TGCGCCAGCAGCACGCCAGGGGATGGCACTGAAGCTTTCTTT	CASSTPGDGTEAFF
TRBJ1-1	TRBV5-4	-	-	TGTGCCAGCAGTGGGGGGGTACTCCTGAACACTGAAGCTTTCTTT	CASSGGVLLNTEAFF
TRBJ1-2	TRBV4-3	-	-	TGCGCCAGCAGCCACAGGGGAGAGGGCTATGGCTACACCTTC	CASSHRGEGYGYTF
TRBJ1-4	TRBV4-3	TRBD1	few	TGCGCCAGCAGCCGCCGACCGGGACAGGGAAGGTCAGCGGGCGGAGAAAAACTGTTTTTT	CASSRRPGQGRSAGGEKLFF
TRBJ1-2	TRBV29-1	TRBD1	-	TGCAGCGTTTCCCCAAGACAGGGGGAGGATGGCTACACCTTC	CSVSPRQGEDGYTF
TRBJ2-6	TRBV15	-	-	TGTGCCACCAGCAGGAAGGGGACAACTCTATCTGGGGCCAACGTCCTGACTTTC	CATSRKGTTLSGANVLTF
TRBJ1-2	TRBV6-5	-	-	TGTGCCGCGGATGGCTACACCTTC	CAADGYTF
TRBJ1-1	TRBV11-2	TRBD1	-	TGTGCCAGCAGCTTAGATGGTTGTAGCAGGGGGAGGTTAGGTGACACTGAAGCTTTCTTT	CASSLDGCSRGRLGDTEAFF
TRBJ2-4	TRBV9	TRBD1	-	TGTGCCAGCAGCTACGATGGGGGGACAGGGGAAGTCACCAAAAACATTCAGTACTTC	CASSYDGGTGEVTKNIQYF
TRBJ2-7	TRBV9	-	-	TGTGCCAGCAGCACTTCAACAGGATCCGAGCAGTACTTC	CASSTSTGSEQYF
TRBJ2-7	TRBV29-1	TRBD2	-	TGCAGCGTTGAGGACGGGGGGGCCTACGAGCAGTACTTC	CSVEDGGAYEQYF